The sequence of this T cell receptor beta chain was determined in a study of read filtering for tumor transcriptome and immune sequencing. The library was built from 400 to 500 ng RNA with molecular barcoded adaptors for alpha/delta and beta/gamma chains. TCRdb analysed the reads with MiXCR anew, one entry per CDR3 protein. The sample has 45,000 to 55,000 distinct CDR3 sequences; roughly 19% are singletons. This CDR3 has 17 amino acids. Trimming pared 4 bases from V and 2 bases from J, leaving 23 bases between. CDR1 and CDR2 from the germline V gene are SQVTM and ANQGSEA. The V and J genes are TRBV29-1 and TRBJ2-5; D gene uncertain. The source material was a population of CD138-negative cells sorted from bone marrow. The receptor comes from a donor aged 40 or older with multiple myeloma. CDR3 protein: CSVVPLHVGRPQETQYF. The CDR3 DNA is TGCAGCGTTGTCCCACTGCACGTTGGACGTCCACAAGAGACCCAGTACTTC.